These T cell receptor beta chains were read from a single sample in a study of regulatory T cells in long-lasting Graves disease. TCRdb independently ran MiXCR on the multiplex PCR reads; one entry per CDR3 protein. The sample consists of 250,000 or so distinct CDR3 sequences, about 17% of them appearing once. These data also featured in a second study, about T cells in Graves' hyperthyroidism and ophthalmopathy.

Sequences were derived from peripheral blood mononuclear cells (PBMCs), sampled at new diagnosis, from a patient treated with antithyroid drugs. Every receptor here comes from a woman aged 25-40 years with Graves disease. The CDR3 runs from the conserved cysteine through the conserved F or W. The D gene is left open where the match is weak. Clone size is given for some rows only: seen once, a few or many times, or a class if the clone is expanded.

TRBJ2-1 TRBD2 - TRBV20-1 TGCAGTGCTCAGGTAGCGGGGGGGCTGATCTACAATGAGCAGTTCTTC CSAQVAGGLIYNEQFF
TRBJ1-1 - many TRBV11-1 TGTGCCAGCAGCTGGAACACGGGGACTGAAGCTTTCTTT CASSWNTGTEAFF
TRBJ2-1 - many TRBV2 TGTGCCAGCCTCCTCAACCCTACTGATGTCTCCTACAATGAGCAGTTCTTC CASLLNPTDVSYNEQFF
TRBJ1-1 - many TRBV4-1 TGCGCCAGCAGCCATTATGTGGGCCCTGGGCCTGAAGCTTTCTTT CASSHYVGPGPEAFF
TRBJ2-2 TRBD1 many TRBV6-1 TGTGCCAGCAGTCCTCGGACAGGGTACCTTACCGGGGAGCTGTTTTTT CASSPRTGYLTGELFF
TRBJ1-1 - many TRBV6-1 TGTGCCAGCAGAGGATACATCCCAGGGACCCTGGGGATGAACACTGAAGCTTTCTTT CASRGYIPGTLGMNTEAFF
TRBJ1-1 - - TRBV12-3/TRBV12-4 TGTGCCAGCCTACCCACCGGAGGGATCACTGAAGCTTTCTTT CASLPTGGITEAFF
TRBJ1-5 - many TRBV12-3/TRBV12-4 TGTGCCAGCAGTTTTGCGGCAGGCAATCAGCCCCAGCATTTT CASSFAAGNQPQHF
TRBJ2-5 TRBD2 - TRBV11-2 TGTGCCAGCAGCTTATTCTCTAGGGCGGGAGTGGGAGAGACCCAGTACTTC CASSLFSRAGVGETQYF
TRBJ2-7 - - TRBV25-1 TGTGCCAGCCGCGGACAGACCTACGAGCAGTACTTC CASRGQTYEQYF
TRBJ2-7 TRBD1 many TRBV12-3/TRBV12-4 TGTGCCAGCAGTCAAGGACAGGTTAACTACGAGCAGTACTTC CASSQGQVNYEQYF
TRBJ2-1 TRBD1 few TRBV6-2/TRBV6-3 TGTGCCAGCAGTCAGACAGGGGAGAATGAGCAGTTCTTC CASSQTGENEQFF
TRBJ1-6 - many TRBV7-2 TGTGCCAGCAGCTTACTAACAGTAGGGTCACCCCTCCACTTT CASSLLTVGSPLHF
TRBJ2-7 - few TRBV9 TGTGCCAGCAGCGTCGCCCGGAACACTGGCGAGCAGTACTTC CASSVARNTGEQYF
TRBJ2-1 - many TRBV20-1 TGCAGTGCTATTCCACCCGGGCCGGCCCATTACAATGAGCAGTTCTTC CSAIPPGPAHYNEQFF
TRBJ2-3 - many TRBV29-1 TGCAGCCTTGGGGGGGCGGATACGCAGTATTTT CSLGGADTQYF
TRBJ1-5 - - TRBV28 TGTGCCAGCAGTTTAACCGGGGTGGGCAATCAGCCCCAGCATTTT CASSLTGVGNQPQHF
TRBJ2-7 TRBD2 many TRBV5-1 TGCGCCAGCAGCTTACTAGCGGGGATCTCCTACGAGCAGTACTTC CASSLLAGISYEQYF
TRBJ1-2 TRBD1 many TRBV7-8 TGTGCCAGCAGCCAGTGGACAGGACCAAACTATGGCTACACCTTC CASSQWTGPNYGYTF
TRBJ1-1 - many TRBV3-1 TGTGCCAGCAGCCAAGGAGGGCGGGACACTGAAGCTTTCTTT CASSQGGRDTEAFF
TRBJ2-3 - many TRBV6-1 TGTGCCTCCGCGGCAGATACGCAGTATTTT CASAADTQYF
TRBJ2-1 - once TRBV7-2 TGTGCCAGCAGCTTTGACTTCGCTTCCTACAATGAGCAGTTCTTC CASSFDFASYNEQFF